The 7 T cell receptor beta chains below all came from one sample that was sequenced in a study of early T cells in non-severe SARS-CoV-2 infection. TCRdb processed the 5' RACE reads anew with MiXCR; each CDR3 protein has one entry. The data show some 40,000 distinct CDR3 sequences, roughly 6% seen once. This specimen was whole blood, taken at baseline. Source of these receptors: an adult who was a healthcare worker with PCR-confirmed SARS-CoV-2 infection or an uninfected control (not recorded which).

Many counts were recorded for this clonotype. V is TRBV6-5 and J is TRBJ2-5; a weak D match, TRBD1 (6 bases). This CDR3 contains 15 residues. CDR1 is MNHEY and CDR2 is SVGAGI in the germline V gene. Trimming removed 6 bases at V and 4 bases at J, with 18 bases between. The CDR3 loop reads CASSTYTGQGETQYF. CDR3 nucleotides: TGTGCCAGCAGCACCTATACAGGGCAGGGAGAGACCCAGTACTTC.

The sample holds many counts of this clonotype. The chain is built from TRBV4-1 and TRBJ2-1, with D maybe TRBD1 (6 bases). The germline V gene encodes CDR1 MGHRA and CDR2 YSYEKL. This CDR3 has 16 amino acids. V was trimmed by 1 base and J by 1 base, leaving 11 bases between them. CDR3 in amino acids: CASSQGAGDSYNEQFF. The CDR3 DNA follows: TGCGCCAGCAGCCAAGGAGCAGGGGATTCCTACAATGAGCAGTTCTTC.

This clonotype was seen ten or more times. The rearrangement joins TRBV11-1 to TRBJ2-3; 11 nucleotides match TRBD1. The CDR3 is made up of 16 amino acids. Losses at the gene ends were 2 bases for V and 3 bases for J; bases not matched to a gene: 4. In germline, CDR1 is SGHAT, CDR2 FQDESV (reference sequence). The CDR3 reads CASSLRWDRGTDTQYF. Here the CDR3 DNA reads TGTGCCAGCAGCTTAAGGTGGGACAGGGGGACAGATACGCAGTATTTT.

At least ten counts were recorded for this clonotype. The V gene is TRBV7-2, the J gene TRBJ1-6; D possibly corresponds to TRBD1 (5 bases). This CDR3 comprises 16 residues. The germline gives CDR1 SGHTA, CDR2 FQGNSA. Trimming took off 3 bases at V and 10 bases at J, with 19 bases between the two ends. The DNA for the CDR3 is TGTGCCAGCAGCTTCCCCCTCCCGCAGGGAAGCTCACCCCTCCACTTT. It encodes CASSFPLPQGSSPLHF.

This clonotype was counted at least ten times. The chain couples TRBV19 to TRBJ2-1; no definite D call. Looked up from germline, CDR1 is LNHDA and CDR2 is SQIVND (reference sequence). V was cut by 3 bases and J by 7 bases, with 19 bases left in between. The CDR3 contains 16 residues. The CDR3 is CASSMRPLGLPNEQFF. In DNA, the CDR3 is TGTGCCAGTAGTATGAGACCCCTCGGGCTTCCAAATGAGCAGTTCTTC.

The chain is built from TRBV12-3 or TRBV12-4 and TRBJ1-1; the match to TRBD1 covers 8 bases. The trim removed 3 bases at V and 4 bases at J, leaving 4 bases unmatched. This CDR3 has 14 amino acids. The chain's CDR3 is CASSFRGRGTEAFF. In DNA form, the CDR3 reads TGTGCCAGCAGTTTCAGGGGGCGCGGCACTGAAGCTTTCTTT.

This clonotype has just a few counts. The chain is built from TRBV4-2 and TRBJ2-1, with D perhaps being TRBD1 or TRBD2 (5 bases each). Germline CDR1 reads LGHNA; CDR2 reads YNFKEQ. The CDR3 totals 18 residues. Trimming shortened V by 0 bases and J by 1 base, and 16 bases separated the two germline ends. The CDR3 coding sequence is TGTGCCAGCAGCCAAGAAGGTTGGGATTGGGGGTCCTACAATGAGCAGTTCTTC. Translation gives CASSQEGWDWGSYNEQFF.